This TCR beta chain was identified in a study of blood T cell repertoires in COVID-19. For the study at large: Researchers got acute and convalescent COVID-19 samples from the United States, Italy and Spain. The analysed material was cDNA or gDNA that came from T cells, B-cell-depleted T cells, or PBMCs.

CDR3 length: 16 residues. The V segment lost 3 bases and the J segment 0 bases; nucleotides outside the gene matches: 7. Germline V gives CDR1 DFQATT, CDR2 SNEGSKA (reference sequence). Original methodology: Amplified reference gene primers provided the basis for estimating nucleated cell counts. Some clones are missing from TCRdb's copy, which holds only in-frame ones; the method was immunoSEQ multiplex PCR. Clone size and V and J calls were adopted from that table, with D and trimming inferred from the DNA. The sample contains some 130,000 clones, 70% to 90% of which appear only once. Source material: peripheral blood. This TCR was sampled from a man between 70 and 80 years old with active COVID-19. The gene calls are TRBV20-1 and TRBJ2-1; 8 positions match TRBD2. In DNA, the CDR3 is TGCAGTGCTAGTCCACTAGCGGCAAGCTCCTACAATGAGCAGTTCTTC. It specifies CSASPLAASSYNEQFF.